This TCR beta chain came from a study of T cells expressing NK-cell markers. As for the study in general: The eight sequenced donors comprised seven who were HCMV-seropositive and one who was seronegative. Study-wide results and caveats: Of the CD8+ T cells in 5 to 7 donors, roughly 1.0-7.5% belonged to dominant NKG2C+ clonotypes.

CDR1 and CDR2 (germline): MDHEN, SYDVKM. The CDR3 has 20 residues. A remark on this clonotype: Its antigen is still unknown.

TCRdb processed the 5' RACE reads again and assigns one entry to each CDR3 protein, with no DNA. This sample's table has 500,000 to 700,000 distinct CDR3 sequences. The sequence was obtained from a man aged 18-30 years in good health. The V call is TRBV28, the J call TRBJ2-6; TCRdb's D call, TRBD2, is unchecked because there is no DNA. What was sequenced was blood T cells: a sorted CD56 or NKG2C T cell subset, CD4+ or CD8+ T cells, or bulk PBMC T cells (not recorded which). The CDR3 loop is CASSTGLAGPSISGANVLTF.